The next 28 T cell receptor beta chains were all read from a single sample in a study of CD8 T cells in Susac syndrome (dated by TCRdb to the late 2010s). To prepare the library, the immunoSEQ multiplex PCR assay was applied. RNA was extracted with the RNeasy kit and roughly 0.5 to 1 ug was reverse transcribed using random hexamers. TCRdb applied fastp at Q25 and MiXCR to the public reads, then kept only in-frame beta chains. Rows matching on CDR3 protein sequence are summarized as one entry with the most common DNA and genes. For this sample there are 160,000 or so distinct CDR3 sequences; over 85% appear just once. Just over 0.13% of the sample belongs to the ten largest clones. The material sequenced was CD4+ T cells from PBMCs. These receptors all come from a human donor in good health.

The V gene is TRBV5-1, the J gene TRBJ1-4; perhaps TRBD1 as D (6 bases). The CDR3 is 16 residues long. Germline V gene lookup returns CDR1 SGHRS and CDR2 YFSETQ. Trimming shortened V by 0 bases and J by 8 bases, and 17 bases separated the two germline ends. This chain's CDR3 is CASSLARPRGGEKLFF. CDR3 sequence (DNA): TGCGCCAGCAGCTTGGCCCGGCCCAGGGGAGGAGAAAAACTGTTTTTT.

The rearrangement uses TRBV9 and TRBJ1-2; 10 bases match TRBD1. The V gene's germline CDR1 is SGDLS and CDR2 YYNGEE. The CDR3 runs 19 residues. The V segment lost 3 bases and the J segment 3 bases; nucleotides outside the gene matches: 17. The CDR3 region has the DNA TGTGCCAGCAGCGCCGGACAGGGGGAAGTGGGCTGGACAGACTATGGCTACACCTTC. This gives the protein CASSAGQGEVGWTDYGYTF.

The V gene is TRBV7-9, the J gene TRBJ2-5; maybe TRBD1 (5 bases). The germline V gene encodes CDR1 SEHNR and CDR2 FQNEAQ (reference sequence). V dropped 6 bases and J dropped 0 bases, with 11 bases sitting between them. The CDR3 is 14 amino acids. The CDR3 nucleotides are TGTGCCAGCAGTCGTGGGGCTTACCAAGAGACCCAGTACTTC. It yields the protein CASSRGAYQETQYF. Combining the CDR3 with reference TRBV7-9 and TRBJ2-5 gives the whole variable domain DTGVSQNPRHKITKRGQNVTFRCDPISEHNRLYWYRQTLGQGPEFLTYFQNEAQLEKSRLLSDRFSAERPKGSFSTLEIQRTEQGDSAMYLCASSRGAYQETQYFGPGTRLLVL.

The chain uses TRBV7-9 and TRBJ2-3; D possibly uses TRBD1 or TRBD2 (5 bases each). Trimming shortened V by 5 bases and J by 5 bases, and 8 bases separated the two germline ends. Germline V CDR1 and CDR2: SEHNR, FQNEAQ (reference sequence). The length of the CDR3 is 12 residues. This chain's CDR3 is CASSRGVDTQYF. Written as DNA, the CDR3 is TGTGCCAGCAGCAGAGGGGTAGATACGCAGTATTTT.

This clonotype showed up just a few times. The chain joins TRBV7-2 to TRBJ1-6, with unresolved D. Germline loops: CDR1 SGHTA, CDR2 FQGNSA. V was cut by 5 bases and J by 7 bases, with 9 bases left in between. The CDR3 is made up of 13 amino acids. The CDR3 protein is CASSAQRNSPLHF. The DNA of the CDR3 is TGTGCCAGCAGCGCCCAGAGAAATTCACCCCTCCACTTT.

This chain joins TRBV19 and TRBJ1-2, with D possibly being TRBD1 (5 bases). Germline CDR1 LNHDA, CDR2 SQIVND (reference sequence). Trimming left V 10 bases short and J 0 bases short, with 15 bases between. The CDR3 has 14 amino acids. As DNA, the CDR3 is TGTGCCACCGATTACGGGGGATCTAACTATGGCTACACCTTC. Its translation is CATDYGGSNYGYTF.

This chain joins TRBV2 and TRBJ1-1; D is perhaps TRBD1 (6 bases). Germline V gene data show CDR1 as SNHLY and CDR2 as FYNNEI. The CDR3 runs 15 residues. Trimming left V 2 bases short and J 4 bases short, with 14 bases between. For the CDR3, the DNA is TGTGCCAGCAGTGAATGGGGACAATCGGGCACTGAAGCTTTCTTT. Its translation is CASSEWGQSGTEAFF.

The gene calls are TRBV20-1 and TRBJ2-1; 9 nucleotides align to TRBD2. There are 14 residues in the CDR3. Germline V gene data show CDR1 as DFQATT and CDR2 as SNEGSKA (reference sequence). The trim removed 1 base at V and 10 bases at J, leaving 8 bases unmatched. The CDR3 is CSARVAGDRREQFF. CDR3 in DNA: TGCAGTGCTAGAGTAGCGGGGGACCGGAGGGAGCAGTTCTTC.

This chain links TRBV5-1 with TRBJ1-5, with 11 bases lining up with TRBD1. Germline loops: CDR1 SGHRS, CDR2 YFSETQ. The CDR3 runs to 16 residues. V lost 4 bases to trimming and J lost 1 base; unmatched junction nucleotides: 4. The CDR3 spells CASSLGTGGSNQPQHF. Written as DNA, the CDR3 is TGCGCCAGCAGCCTCGGGACAGGGGGAAGCAATCAGCCCCAGCATTTT.

In DNA form, the CDR3 reads TGCGCCAGCAGCCGTCCGAGGGGTTCGAACACTGAAGCTTTCTTT. This encodes CASSRPRGSNTEAFF. V is TRBV23-1 and J is TRBJ1-1, with D perhaps matching TRBD1 (5 bases). TRBV23-1 is treated as an ORF (open reading frame) with a function not yet certain. Trimming left V 6 bases short and J 1 base short, with 15 bases between. The CDR3 loop spans 15 amino acids.

The chain uses TRBV19 and TRBJ1-1; no reliable D call. From germline, CDR1 is LNHDA and CDR2 SQIVND (reference sequence). The germline V and J ends were trimmed by 7 bases and 0 bases, with 12 bases remaining between them. This CDR3 has 14 amino acids. The DNA of the CDR3 is TGTGCCAGTAAACGTCCAGACGTGAACACTGAAGCTTTCTTT. Encoded protein: CASKRPDVNTEAFF.

The rearrangement links TRBV5-1 to TRBJ2-1, with a weak D call TRBD1 (5 bases). Trimming cost V 4 bases and J 4 bases, with 9 bases left between them. The CDR3 runs to 13 residues. Germline V CDR1 and CDR2: SGHRS, YFSETQ. The CDR3 DNA follows: TGCGCCAGCAGCGTAGGGGCTTACAATGAGCAGTTCTTC. Its protein product is CASSVGAYNEQFF.

The chain recombines TRBV7-9 with TRBJ1-4; D remains unclear. The CDR3 sequence is 13 residues long. Trimming took off 0 bases at V and 3 bases at J, with 2 bases between the two ends. Germline V CDR1 and CDR2: SEHNR, FQNEAQ (reference sequence). The CDR3 region has the DNA TGTGCCAGCAGCTTAGCACCTAATGAAAAACTGTTTTTT. Translation: CASSLAPNEKLFF.

The V and J genes are TRBV20-1 and TRBJ2-4; the match to TRBD1 covers 8 bases. V was pared by 0 bases and J by 6 bases, with 4 bases of the junction left unmatched. The CDR3 extends over 14 amino acids. Germline V lookup: CDR1 DFQATT, CDR2 SNEGSKA (reference sequence). In DNA, the CDR3 is TGCAGTGCTAGAGATCAGGGGGCGGGAAACATTCAGTACTTC. Residues: CSARDQGAGNIQYF.

The chain uses TRBV3-1 and TRBJ1-4; the match to TRBD1 covers 7 bases. Germline V gene sequence: CDR1 LGHDT, CDR2 YNNKEL (reference sequence). V lost 4 bases, J lost 0 bases, and 2 bases stayed unmatched. The CDR3 contains 15 residues. CDR3 coding DNA: TGTGCCAGCAGCCCAGGGGGTTCAACTAATGAAAAACTGTTTTTT. Translated: CASSPGGSTNEKLFF.

The chain combines TRBV11-2 with TRBJ2-1; TRBD1 matches 8 bases. The germline V gene has CDR1 SGHAT and CDR2 FQNNGV. With 7 bases clipped from V and 7 bases from J, the junction kept 9 bases outside the gene matches. This CDR3 contains 14 residues. The CDR3 bases are TGTGCCAGCAACCCCCAGGGGGCGCAGAATGAGCAGTTCTTC. This sequence encodes CASNPQGAQNEQFF.

The chain couples TRBV7-2 to TRBJ2-6; D ambiguous. Germline CDR1 reads SGHTA; CDR2 reads FQGNSA. The CDR3 covers 13 residues. Trimming took off 5 bases at V and 3 bases at J, with 5 bases between the two ends. As DNA, the CDR3 is TGTGCCAGCAGCCCGTTTGGGGCCAACGTCCTGACTTTC. Protein product: CASSPFGANVLTF.

The chain is built from TRBV29-1 and TRBJ1-2; TRBD1 matches at 8 bases. Germline V gene data show CDR1 as SQVTM and CDR2 as ANQGSEA. Trimming at V came to 1 base and at J to 4 bases, leaving 8 bases not matched to a gene. This CDR3 contains 15 residues. The DNA of the CDR3 is TGCAGCGTTGAAGGAGGACAGGGAAATCCCTATGGCTACACCTTC. Translating gives CSVEGGQGNPYGYTF. The full variable domain, rest sourced from reference TRBV29-1 and TRBJ1-2, is SAVISQKPSRDICQRGTSLTIQCQVDSQVTMMFWYRQQPGQSLTLIATANQGSEATYESGFVIDKFPISRPNLTFSTLTVSNMSPEDSSIYLCSVEGGQGNPYGYTFGSGTRLTVV.

This clonotype occurred once. J is TRBJ2-1 and V is TRBV5-4, with D tentatively TRBD1 or TRBD2 (5 bases each). Germline-derived CDR1 and CDR2 are SGHNT and YYREEE (reference sequence). CDR3 length equals 15 residues. Trimming removed 0 bases at V and 4 bases at J, with 11 bases between. The DNA of the CDR3 is TGTGCCAGCAGCTTGGTGGGGACGCCTTACAATGAGCAGTTCTTC. It encodes CASSLVGTPYNEQFF.

V is TRBV14 and J is TRBJ1-2, with D possibly TRBD1 on 5 matching bases. The CDR3 sequence is 12 residues long. The V gene lost 0 bases and the J gene lost 8 bases, with 7 bases spanning the gap. Per germline, CDR1 SGHDN and CDR2 FVKESK. The chain's CDR3 is CASSQDRVGYTF. The DNA for the CDR3 is TGTGCCAGCAGCCAAGACAGGGTCGGCTACACCTTC.

The chain combines TRBV14 with TRBJ1-4; 7 positions match TRBD1. CDR1 and CDR2 from the germline V gene are SGHDN and FVKESK. Trimming took 1 base from V and 8 from J; bases not matched to a gene: 10. The CDR3 length is 16 residues. The chain's CDR3 is CASSQARQGIGEKLFF. The CDR3 bases are TGTGCCAGCAGCCAAGCCCGACAGGGAATAGGCGAAAAACTGTTTTTT.

The gene calls are TRBV5-1 and TRBJ1-1, with 7 positions matching TRBD1. Germline CDR1 and CDR2: SGHRS and YFSETQ. V was clipped by 4 bases and J by 5 bases; unmatched bases: 2. The CDR3 covers 12 residues. CDR3 loop: CASSPDRTEAFF. For the CDR3, the DNA is TGCGCCAGCAGCCCGGACAGGACTGAAGCTTTCTTT.

The chain links TRBV6-5 to TRBJ1-2; no firm D call. V lost 2 bases and J lost 6, with 7 bases in between. Germline loops: CDR1 MNHEY, CDR2 SVGAGI. This CDR3 spans 12 amino acids. CDR3 sequence reads: CASSYRGDGYTF. CDR3 sequence (DNA): TGTGCCAGCAGTTACCGGGGTGATGGCTACACCTTC.

The CDR3 nucleotides are TGTGCCAGCTCACCCCCCACTGGGGGTGCCGGGGAGCTGTTTTTT. Translation gives CASSPPTGGAGELFF. The chain recombines TRBV18 with TRBJ2-2; perhaps D is TRBD1 or TRBD2 (5 bases each). Germline lookup yields CDR1 KGHSH and CDR2 LQKENI. V lost 3 bases and J 6 bases, leaving 14 bases between the germline ends. The CDR3 has 15 residues.

This chain uses TRBV2 with TRBJ2-7; D unresolved. The germline V gene encodes CDR1 SNHLY and CDR2 FYNNEI. CDR3 length: 13 amino acids. Trimming took off 2 bases at V and 2 bases at J, with 7 bases between the two ends. The CDR3 loop reads CASSEWAPYEQYF. CDR3 DNA sequence: TGTGCCAGCAGTGAATGGGCTCCCTACGAGCAGTACTTC. Full variable domain (rest looked up from reference TRBV2 and TRBJ2-7): EPEVTQTPSHQVTQMGQEVILRCVPISNHLYFYWYRQILGQKVEFLVSFYNNEISEKSEIFDDQFSVERPDGSNFTLKIRSTKLEDSAMYFCASSEWAPYEQYFGPGTRLTVT.

The chain uses TRBV18 and TRBJ1-1, with 9 bases aligning to TRBD1. Germline CDR1 is KGHSH and CDR2 is LQKENI. V shed 0 bases and J 4 bases; nucleotides not matched to a gene: 3. This CDR3 has 15 residues. CDR3 nucleotide sequence: TGTGCCAGCTCACCACCGGGACAGGGCAGCACTGAAGCTTTCTTT. Translated, it gives CASSPPGQGSTEAFF. Drawing the rest from reference TRBV18 and TRBJ1-1, the complete variable domain is NAGVMQNPRHLVRRRGQEARLRCSPMKGHSHVYWYRQLPEEGLKFMVYLQKENIIDESGMPKERFSAEFPKEGPSILRIQQVVRGDSAAYFCASSPPGQGSTEAFFGQGTRLTVV.

The CDR3 reads CASSLGPGMFGNTIYF. The CDR3 nucleotides are TGCGCCAGCAGCTTGGGCCCAGGGATGTTTGGAAACACCATATATTTT. The chain employs TRBV5-1 and TRBJ1-3, with D possibly matching TRBD1 (5 bases). Trimming pared 0 bases from V and 3 bases from J, leaving 13 bases between. CDR3 length: 16 residues. Per the germline V gene, CDR1 is SGHRS and CDR2 is YFSETQ.

J is TRBJ1-2 and V is TRBV7-2; 7 nucleotides agree with TRBD1. Germline CDR1 reads SGHTA; CDR2 reads FQGNSA. The CDR3 runs to 14 residues. After removal of 5 bases from V and 8 bases from J, the junction contained 11 bases not matched to a gene. CDR3 in amino acids: CASSRSAGGNGYTF. The CDR3, as DNA: TGTGCCAGCAGCCGATCGGCAGGGGGGAACGGCTACACCTTC.